These 3 T cell receptor beta chains originate from one sample sequenced in a study of post-analysis software for immune sequencing data. General study findings and limits: Relative to controls, patients had five TRBV segments at higher frequency, with TRBV5-6, TRBV5-1 and TRBV20-1 among these.

Prepared libraries of TCR beta cDNA carried unique molecular identifiers. TCRdb re-called the PCR reads through MiXCR, storing one row per CDR3 protein. The table has about 380,000 distinct CDR3 sequences, less than 35% seen once. Their antigens are not known. The specimen sequenced was blood. These receptors all come from a girl aged 10 to 17 with multiple sclerosis.

The chain uses TRBV6-2 or TRBV6-3 and TRBJ1-1; 8 positions agree with TRBD1. CDR1 MNHEY and CDR2 SVGEGT come from the germline V gene. The CDR3 has 15 amino acids. J lost 5 bases, V lost 4 bases, and 9 bases had no gene match. CDR3 DNA: TGTGCCAGCAGTTTGGGTTTCAGGGGGCGAACTGAAGCTTTCTTT. Protein: CASSLGFRGRTEAFF.

The table lists this clonotype with a few counts. V usage is TRBV12-3 or TRBV12-4 and J usage is TRBJ1-2; D is possibly TRBD1 (6 bases). V gave up 0 bases and J gave up 4 bases, with 12 bases separating them. This CDR3 is 15 amino acids long. CDR3 residues: CASSLAEQGFYGYTF. CDR3 nucleotide sequence: TGTGCCAGCAGTTTAGCAGAACAGGGCTTCTATGGCTACACCTTC.

J is TRBJ2-1 and V is TRBV10-3; D not certain. Germline values: CDR1 ENHRY, CDR2 SYGVKD. The CDR3 sequence is 12 residues long. V lost 5 bases and J lost 5, with 7 bases in between. The DNA of the CDR3 is TGTGCCATCAGTACACTGGACAATGAGCAGTTCTTC. It yields the protein CAISTLDNEQFF.